This T cell receptor (beta chain) was profiled in a study of blood T cells in healthy people across ages. There are a few counts of this clonotype. CDR1 and CDR2 from the germline V gene are MNHEY and SMNVEV (reference sequence). With 3 bases removed from V and 5 bases from J, the gap between germline ends came to 17 bases. The CDR3 is 16 residues long. It was with a sample-barcoded 5' primer and a J-beta primer mix that a second PCR of roughly 6 to 12 cycles was run. TCRdb re-analysed the 5' RACE reads in MiXCR, keeping a single row per CDR3 protein. This table has roughly 1 million distinct CDR3 sequences, approximately 26% appearing once. This same sample was also part of a study on T cells of mothers and their children.

The chain carries TRBV27 and TRBJ2-4; the D gene is possibly TRBD2 (6 bases). Sequenced material: blood. This receptor was taken from a girl aged 2 to 10 in good health. Here the CDR3 DNA reads TGTGCCAGCAGTTTTGTAAAAAGGGACTGGGAAAACATTCAGTACTTC. This translates into CASSFVKRDWENIQYF.